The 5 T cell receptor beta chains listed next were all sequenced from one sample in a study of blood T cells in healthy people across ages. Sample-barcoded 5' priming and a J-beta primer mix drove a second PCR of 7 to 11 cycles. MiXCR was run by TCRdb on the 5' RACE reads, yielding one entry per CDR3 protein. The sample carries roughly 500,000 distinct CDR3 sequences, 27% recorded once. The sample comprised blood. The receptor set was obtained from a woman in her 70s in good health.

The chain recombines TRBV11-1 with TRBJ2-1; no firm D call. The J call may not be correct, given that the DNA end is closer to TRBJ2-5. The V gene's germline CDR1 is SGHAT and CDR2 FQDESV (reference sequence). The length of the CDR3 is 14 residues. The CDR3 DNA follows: TGTGCCAGCAGCTTAGCGCGAGAGACAGAGACCCAGTACTTC. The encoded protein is CASSLARETETQYF.

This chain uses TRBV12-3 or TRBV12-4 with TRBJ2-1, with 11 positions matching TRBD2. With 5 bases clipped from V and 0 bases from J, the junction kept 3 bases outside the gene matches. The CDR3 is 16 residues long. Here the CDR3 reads CASSTTSGGSYNEQFF. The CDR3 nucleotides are TGTGCCAGCAGTACTACTAGCGGGGGCTCCTACAATGAGCAGTTCTTC.

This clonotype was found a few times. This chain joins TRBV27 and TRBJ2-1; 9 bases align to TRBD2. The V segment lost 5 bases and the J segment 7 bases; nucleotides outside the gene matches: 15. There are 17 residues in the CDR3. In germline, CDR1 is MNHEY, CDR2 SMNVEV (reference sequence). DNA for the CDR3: TGTGCCAGCAGTCCCATGAGCGGGGGGATAAATAGTAATGAGCAGTTCTTC. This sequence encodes CASSPMSGGINSNEQFF.

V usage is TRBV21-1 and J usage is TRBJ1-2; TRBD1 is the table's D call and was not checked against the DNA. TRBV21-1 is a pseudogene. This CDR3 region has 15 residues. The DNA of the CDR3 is TGTGCCAGCAGCAATTTCAGGGGGGCGGACTATGGCTACACCTTC. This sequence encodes CASSNFRGADYGYTF.

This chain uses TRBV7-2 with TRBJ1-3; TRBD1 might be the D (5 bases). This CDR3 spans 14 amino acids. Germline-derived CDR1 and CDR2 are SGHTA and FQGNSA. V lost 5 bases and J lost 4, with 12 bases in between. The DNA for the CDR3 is TGTGCCAGCAGCCCGGGACCGCTCGGAAACACCATATATTTT. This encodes CASSPGPLGNTIYF. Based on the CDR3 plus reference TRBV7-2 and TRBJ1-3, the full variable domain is GAGVSQSPSNKVTEKGKDVELRCDPISGHTALYWYRQSLGQGLEFLIYFQGNSAPDKSGLPSDRFSAERTGGSVSTLTIQRTQQEDSAVYLCASSPGPLGNTIYFGEGSWLTVV.